These 10 T cell receptor beta chains came from one sample sequenced in a study of Graves' ophthalmopathy and Graves' hyperthyroidism. Scientists amplified the TCR beta CDR3 regions from RNA transcripts. Second-round multiplex PCR came after a first-round RT-PCR that employed HTBI primers. TCRdb reprocessed the multiplex PCR reads with MiXCR, giving one entry per CDR3 protein. Here the sample spans 150,000 to 200,000 distinct CDR3 sequences, under 45% being singletons. Input material: peripheral blood. The source of these receptors is a man aged 30 to 39 with Graves' ophthalmopathy.

This chain uses TRBV5-1 with TRBJ2-7; D unresolved. Per the germline V gene, CDR1 is SGHRS and CDR2 is YFSETQ. The length of the CDR3 is 15 residues. V shed 4 bases and J shed 0 bases, with 14 bases lying between them. CDR3 nucleotide sequence: TGCGCCAGCAGCAAAGGACGGCAGAGCTCCTACGAGCAGTACTTC. Amino acid sequence: CASSKGRQSSYEQYF.

The chain recombines TRBV28 with TRBJ2-7; D not resolved. Trimming left V 6 bases short and J 4 bases short, with 13 bases between. The CDR3 runs 13 residues. Per germline, CDR1 MDHEN and CDR2 SYDVKM. CDR3 DNA sequence: TGTGCCAGCAGCCGTACAGCGATTTACGAGCAGTACTTC. Protein product: CASSRTAIYEQYF.

This sequence joins TRBV9 and TRBJ1-3; 7 positions agree with TRBD1. Germline CDR1 and CDR2: SGDLS and YYNGEE. Trimming took 3 bases from V and 4 from J; bases not matched to a gene: 10. CDR3 length equals 16 residues. The CDR3 DNA reads as TGTGCCAGCAGCGGCTCTCAAGGGACAGAAGGAAACACCATATATTTT. Residues: CASSGSQGTEGNTIYF.

The chain has TRBV7-2 and TRBJ2-7, with D hard to call. The length of the CDR3 is 14 residues. Trimming stripped 1 base from V and 4 bases from J, with 11 bases between. Germline V lookup: CDR1 SGHTA, CDR2 FQGNSA. As DNA, the CDR3 is TGTGCCAGCAGCTTAGGTGGGGTAAGGTACGAGCAGTACTTC. Protein sequence: CASSLGGVRYEQYF.

This clonotype came up many times. The chain has TRBV20-1 and TRBJ2-7; 10 nucleotides line up with TRBD2. The CDR3 length is 15 residues. The V gene end was trimmed by 0 bases and the J gene end by 3 bases; junction bases not matched to a gene: 5. Germline V lookup: CDR1 DFQATT, CDR2 SNEGSKA (reference sequence). The CDR3 is CSARDLLAGVYEQYF. Here the CDR3 DNA reads TGCAGTGCTAGAGATCTCCTAGCGGGAGTCTACGAGCAGTACTTC.

This clonotype was found many times. The chain recombines TRBV6-2 or TRBV6-3 with TRBJ2-7, with 10 bases lining up with TRBD1. The trim removed 4 bases at V and 7 bases at J, leaving 10 bases unmatched. The CDR3 has 15 amino acids. Germline assignment: CDR1 MNHEY and CDR2 SVGEGT. CDR3 in DNA: TGTGCCAGCAGTTCGCCGGGACAGGGGTTCTGGGAGCAGTACTTC. Protein sequence: CASSSPGQGFWEQYF.

This clonotype has ten or more counts. The chain carries TRBV6-5 and TRBJ1-2; 8 bases map to TRBD1. The CDR3 runs 13 residues. In germline, CDR1 is MNHEY, CDR2 SVGAGI. The V gene end was trimmed by 6 bases and the J gene end by 7 bases; junction bases not matched to a gene: 7. For the CDR3, the DNA is TGTGCCAGCAGCCCTTCAGGGGGCTTTGGCTACACCTTC. This encodes CASSPSGGFGYTF.

This clonotype was observed many times. For the CDR3, the DNA is TGCAGTGCTAGCGCGCGATTCGCTATGGGCTACACCTTC. Its protein product is CSASARFAMGYTF. This chain connects TRBV20-1 to TRBJ1-2; no clear D. V was trimmed by 3 bases and J by 8 bases, leaving 16 bases between them. The CDR3 runs 13 residues. The germline gives CDR1 DFQATT, CDR2 SNEGSKA (reference sequence).

The chain employs TRBV6-5 and TRBJ1-1; D gene uncertain. Trimming removed 4 bases from V and 1 base from J, with 10 bases in between. This CDR3 is built from 14 residues. CDR1 and CDR2 from the germline V gene are MNHEY and SVGAGI. The CDR3 DNA sequence: TGTGCCAGCAGTTCCCTTTCGGCGAACACTGAAGCTTTCTTT. Its protein is CASSSLSANTEAFF.

The chain uses TRBV12-3 or TRBV12-4 and TRBJ2-7, with 15 bases aligning to TRBD2. The closer fit of TRBJ2-5 to the DNA end suggests the J call may be wrong. The CDR3 loop spans 15 amino acids. The CDR3: CASSPGTSGGETQYF. CDR3 coding DNA: TGTGCCAGCAGTCCGGGGACTAGCGGGGGGGAGACCCAGTACTTC.